Shown below are 18 T cell receptor beta chains from a single sample sequenced in a study of T cells in Graves' hyperthyroidism and ophthalmopathy. RNA transcripts gave rise to amplified TCR beta CDR3 regions. In the first-round RT-PCR of the TCR CDR3, the HTBI primer set was used. TCRdb re-called the multiplex PCR reads with MiXCR, one entry per CDR3 protein. This sample has about 300,000 distinct CDR3 sequences, with roughly 19% found just once. The sequencing sample was made of blood. These receptors were taken from a man in his fifties with Graves' ophthalmopathy.

This clonotype was observed many times. The rearrangement joins TRBV3-1 to TRBJ1-6, with 10 positions matching TRBD1. The CDR3 is made up of 15 amino acids. V dropped 1 base and J dropped 10; count of bases not matched to a gene: 4. The V gene's germline CDR1 is LGHDT and CDR2 YNNKEL (reference sequence). CDR3 sequence reads: CASSQGTGGASPLHF. In nucleotides, the CDR3 is TGTGCCAGCAGCCAAGGGACAGGGGGAGCATCACCCCTCCACTTT. The entire variable domain, with the rest obtained from reference TRBV3-1 and TRBJ1-6, is as follows: DTAVSQTPKYLVTQMGNDKSIKCEQNLGHDTMYWYKQDSKKFLKIMFSYNNKELIINETVPNRFSPKSPDKAHLNLHINSLELGDSAVYFCASSQGTGGASPLHFGNGTRLTVT.

This clonotype came up many times. This chain links TRBV5-1 with TRBJ2-3; 11 bases line up with TRBD2. Losses at the gene ends were 1 base for V and 0 bases for J; bases not matched to a gene: 1. CDR1 and CDR2 from the germline V gene are SGHRS and YFSETQ. This CDR3 has 16 amino acids. CDR3 in amino acids: CASSLWTSGSTDTQYF. CDR3 sequence (DNA): TGCGCCAGCAGCTTGTGGACTAGCGGGAGCACAGATACGCAGTATTTT.

This clonotype was picked up many times. The chain combines TRBV6-2 or TRBV6-3 with TRBJ1-2, with D perhaps TRBD1 (5 bases). CDR1 is MNHEY, CDR2 SVGEGT, per germline. Trimming removed 8 bases at V and 8 bases at J, with 12 bases between. CDR3 length: 11 amino acids. CDR3 nucleotide sequence: TGTGCCAGCGGGGACTTAGGGGGCTACACCTTC. Translation gives CASGDLGGYTF.

In this sample, this clonotype turned up many times. This chain uses TRBV3-1 with TRBJ2-1; 7 bases are shared with TRBD1. CDR1 and CDR2 from the germline V gene are LGHDT and YNNKEL (reference sequence). The length of the CDR3 is 13 residues. Losses at the gene ends were 6 bases for V and 9 bases for J; bases not matched to a gene: 8. The CDR3 nucleotides read TGTGCCAGCAGGAGCACAGGGGCAGGTGAGCAGTTCTTC. This codes for CASRSTGAGEQFF.

Only a few counts were recorded for this clonotype. A much larger clone is a single base away; this may be a read error. The chain links TRBV11-2 to TRBJ2-3; weak D call: TRBD1 (6 bases). This CDR3 comprises 14 residues. Germline V CDR1 and CDR2: SGHAT, FQNNGV. The CDR3 loop reads CASSLGGTTDAQYF. The CDR3 nucleotides are TGTGCCAGCAGCTTAGGGGGGACAACAGATGCGCAGTATTTT.

This clonotype has a count of ten or more. The chain has TRBV20-1 and TRBJ2-5, with 9 bases lining up with TRBD1. The germline V gene has CDR1 DFQATT and CDR2 SNEGSKA (reference sequence). Trimming at V came to 6 bases and at J to 5 bases, leaving 4 bases not matched to a gene. This CDR3 is built from 12 residues. This CDR3 reads CSASGQGETQYF. CDR3 sequence (DNA): TGCAGTGCCTCGGGACAGGGCGAGACCCAGTACTTC.

In this sample, this clonotype turned up many times. This rearrangement joins TRBV11-2 to TRBJ2-3; 9 bases line up with TRBD1. Germline V CDR1 and CDR2: SGHAT, FQNNGV. CDR3 length: 16 residues. Trimming removed 4 bases from V and 6 bases from J; junction bases left unmatched: 11. The CDR3 is CASSSLNRGPRDTQYF. The CDR3 nucleotides are TGTGCCAGCAGCTCTTTAAACAGGGGGCCTAGGGATACGCAGTATTTT. Based on the CDR3 plus reference TRBV11-2 and TRBJ2-3, the full variable domain is EAGVAQSPRYKIIEKRQSVAFWCNPISGHATLYWYQQILGQGPKLLIQFQNNGVVDDSQLPKDRFSAERLKGVDSTLKIQPAKLEDSAVYLCASSSLNRGPRDTQYFGPGTRLTVL.

This clonotype appeared a few times. CDR3 coding DNA: TGTGCCAGCAGCCCGACCCCCGGGACTAGCGGAGAAGAGACCCAGTACTTC. The encoded protein is CASSPTPGTSGEETQYF. The chain links TRBV4-2 to TRBJ2-5; 11 nucleotides align to TRBD2. Losses at the gene ends were 4 bases for V and 3 bases for J; bases not matched to a gene: 10. Germline assignment: CDR1 LGHNA and CDR2 YNFKEQ. The CDR3 has 17 residues.

DNA of the CDR3: TGTGCCAGCAGCTTAGTTATGGGACTAGCGGGAGGGCGGAGCTCCTACAATGAGCAGTTCTTC. This encodes CASSLVMGLAGGRSSYNEQFF. The genes are TRBV11-2 and TRBJ2-1, with 16 nucleotides matching TRBD2. This CDR3 contains 21 residues. J was trimmed by 0 bases and V by 1 base; bases with no gene match: 9. In germline, CDR1 is SGHAT, CDR2 FQNNGV.

This clonotype was detected many times. The chain combines TRBV7-9 with TRBJ2-7, with 7 bases that match TRBD1. V was pared by 3 bases and J by 0 bases, with 5 bases of the junction left unmatched. The CDR3 consists of 15 residues. CDR1 and CDR2 from the germline V gene are SEHNR and FQNEAQ (reference sequence). CDR3 sequence: CASSLTDRFSYEQYF. CDR3 sequence (DNA): TGTGCCAGCAGCTTGACGGACAGGTTCTCCTACGAGCAGTACTTC.

The genes are TRBV7-6 and TRBJ1-4; D gene ambiguous. The length of the CDR3 is 15 residues. Germline V gives CDR1 SGHVS, CDR2 FNYEAQ. Deletions cut 1 base from V and 0 bases from J, with 6 bases between. CDR3 DNA: TGTGCCAGCAGCTTAGGGACGGCAACTAATGAAAAACTGTTTTTT. It codes for CASSLGTATNEKLFF.

This clonotype has a count of ten or more. The chain couples TRBV28 to TRBJ2-5, with 10 bases aligning to TRBD1. This CDR3 has 14 residues. After removal of 5 bases from V and 5 bases from J, the junction contained 5 bases not matched to a gene. In germline, CDR1 is MDHEN, CDR2 SYDVKM. CDR3 nucleotide sequence: TGTGCCAGCAGTAAGGGACAGGGGTGGGAGACCCAGTACTTC. Protein sequence: CASSKGQGWETQYF.

The sample holds a few counts of this clonotype. The V gene is TRBV5-1, the J gene TRBJ1-2, with TRBD1 identical over 10 bases. J lost 6 bases, V lost 2 bases, and 4 bases had no gene match. The germline V gene has CDR1 SGHRS and CDR2 YFSETQ. This CDR3 has 14 amino acids. CDR3 nucleotide sequence: TGCGCCAGCAGCTTAGGGACAGGGGAAGATGGCTACACCTTC. As protein: CASSLGTGEDGYTF.

This clonotype was found many times. The chain links TRBV7-6 to TRBJ2-3, with a possible D match to TRBD2 (7 bases). Germline-derived CDR1 and CDR2 are SGHVS and FNYEAQ. This CDR3 has 14 residues. V was pared by 5 bases and J by 0 bases, with 9 bases between. CDR3 sequence reads: CASSGGGSTDTQYF. The CDR3 DNA reads TGTGCCAGCAGCGGGGGGGGCAGCACAGATACGCAGTATTTT.

This clonotype was found many times. The rearrangement joins TRBV28 to TRBJ1-1; D remains unclear. V lost 2 bases and J lost 1, with 17 bases in between. The CDR3 totals 17 residues. CDR1 MDHEN and CDR2 SYDVKM come from the germline V gene. The CDR3 coding sequence is TGTGCCAGCAGTTTAGCCCCGAGAGGGATGGCGAACACTGAAGCTTTCTTT. Translated: CASSLAPRGMANTEAFF.

In this sample, this clonotype turned up a few times. The chain couples TRBV19 to TRBJ2-3; D is perhaps TRBD1 or TRBD2 (5 bases each). Between the trimmed V and J ends, which lost 6 bases and 0 bases, there was a span of 10 bases. The CDR3 runs 14 residues. The V gene's germline CDR1 is LNHDA and CDR2 SQIVND (reference sequence). The CDR3 spells CASSMGVSTDTQYF. The CDR3 nucleotides are TGTGCCAGTAGCATGGGGGTTAGCACAGATACGCAGTATTTT.

This chain joins TRBV10-2 and TRBJ2-1, with TRBD2 identical over 10 bases. The V gene's germline CDR1 is WSHSY and CDR2 SAAADI. The CDR3 has 18 amino acids. V lost 0 bases, J lost 7 bases, and 12 bases stayed unmatched. CDR3 nucleotides: TGCGCCAGCAGTGAGTCGTACCTCCTAGCGGGAGTAGGTAATGAGCAGTTCTTC. It is translated as CASSESYLLAGVGNEQFF.

This clonotype was counted many times. The J gene is TRBJ2-3, the V gene TRBV12-3 or TRBV12-4, with 13 bases lining up with TRBD2. This CDR3 contains 15 residues. Trimming removed 5 bases from V and 4 bases from J; junction bases left unmatched: 3. Here the CDR3 DNA reads TGTGCCAGCAGTCGGACTAGCGGGAGTTCAGATACGCAGTATTTT. Its protein is CASSRTSGSSDTQYF.